This T cell receptor beta chain is drawn from a study of vaccination effects on CD4 cells after COVID-19. General study points: Convalescent patients' post-vaccine spike repertoire was mostly distinct vaccine-induced clones. Pronounced clonal contraction occurred in clones induced by infection and by vaccine late after vaccination.

The germline gives CDR1 SGHTA, CDR2 FQGTGA. The length of the CDR3 is 14 residues. Trimming removed 2 bases at V and 4 bases at J, with 9 bases between. Comment on this clone: Its antigen is still unknown.

After less than 11 days in culture, the CD4+ T cells were isolated. Their SARS-CoV-2 infection, verified by PCR, occurred between March and December 2020. Every participant took two doses of the BNT162b2 or mRNA-1273 vaccine. Clones were sequenced by immunoSEQ multiplex PCR, and TCRdb holds only the in-frame ones, with some missing. The sample has under 40,000 clones; 75% are singletons. The sample was CD4+ T cells from PBMCs cultured without peptide, taken after COVID-19 vaccination. The J gene is TRBJ2-1, the V gene TRBV7-3, with no clear D. This TCR was recovered from a human donor who had a prior SARS-CoV-2 infection. CDR3: CASSLASVYNEQFF. CDR3 sequence (DNA): TGTGCCAGCAGCTTAGCATCAGTATACAATGAGCAGTTCTTC.